This T cell receptor beta chain was captured in a study of blood T cell repertoires in COVID-19. Study background: COVID-19 samples, acute and convalescent, were from the United States, Italy and Spain.

This table comes from immunoSEQ multiplex PCR, and its TCRdb copy is limited to in-frame clones, with some not included. The repertoire holds 450,000 or so clones, with approximately 92% as singletons. CDR3 size: 13 residues. From germline, CDR1 is SEHNR and CDR2 FQNEAQ (reference sequence). The ends were cut back, 5 bases at V and 3 bases at J, with 11 bases in the middle. The sample consisted of peripheral blood. This chain links TRBV7-9 with TRBJ2-7; D uncertain. This receptor was obtained from a man younger than 35 with COVID-19, enrolled during active disease. CDR3 protein: CASSPEPLYEQYF. The CDR3 nucleotides read TGTGCCAGCAGCCCCGAGCCTCTCTACGAGCAGTACTTC.